The 10 T cell receptor beta chains below come from one sample, sequenced in a study of CD8+ T cells in alopecia areata. Treatment given: oral pan-JAK inhibitor, 5-10 mg twice daily. RNA was extracted and reverse transcribed into cDNA as the sequencing template. Sequenced by immunoSEQ multiplex PCR; TCRdb stores in-frame clones only, minus some. The sample holds more than 200,000 clones, approximately 40% seen once. The sample here was CD4+ T cells sorted from blood, taken at approximately week 36, from a patient treated with tofacitinib. The receptors were sampled from a human donor with alopecia areata.

The rearrangement joins TRBV19 to TRBJ1-2; the D gene is possibly TRBD1 (5 bases). V lost 1 base to trimming and J lost 8 bases, with 11 bases between them. In germline, CDR1 is LNHDA, CDR2 SQIVND (reference sequence). The CDR3 totals 13 residues. For the CDR3, the DNA is TGTGCCAGTAGTATAGGTGGGACGAGCGGCTACACCTTC. Residues: CASSIGGTSGYTF.

The chain joins TRBV29-1 to TRBJ2-7, with TRBD1 as a possible D gene (5 bases). The germline gives CDR1 SQVTM, CDR2 ANQGSEA. The CDR3 is 12 amino acids. Trimming removed 4 bases at V and 4 bases at J, with 11 bases between. In DNA, the CDR3 is TGCAGCGTTGCAACGACAGCATACGAGCAGTACTTC. This sequence encodes CSVATTAYEQYF.

Only a few counts were recorded for this clone. This rearrangement joins TRBV9 to TRBJ1-3; D gene ambiguous. The V gene's germline CDR1 is SGDLS and CDR2 YYNGEE. V shed 0 bases and J shed 1 base, with 5 bases lying between them. This CDR3 is 14 amino acids long. CDR3 in amino acids: CASSVEPSGNTIYF. The CDR3 DNA reads TGTGCCAGCAGCGTAGAGCCTTCTGGAAACACCATATATTTT.

The chain joins TRBV7-9 to TRBJ1-1; TRBD1 might be the D (5 bases). The CDR3 length is 9 residues. Germline CDR1 SEHNR, CDR2 FQNEAQ (reference sequence). Trimming left V 11 bases short and J 11 bases short, with 12 bases between. The CDR3 here is CALGGEAFF. CDR3 bases: TGTGCCCTCGGGGGTGAGGCTTTCTTT.

The chain has TRBV28 and TRBJ2-3, with TRBD2 matching over 9 bases. The ends lost 5 bases at V and 3 bases at J; junction bases unmatched: 9. The CDR3 is 16 residues long. Germline V gene sequence: CDR1 MDHEN, CDR2 SYDVKM. The CDR3 region is CASSLSSGSYTDTQYF. DNA of the CDR3: TGTGCCAGCAGTCTGAGTAGCGGGAGTTATACAGATACGCAGTATTTT.

The chain couples TRBV29-1 to TRBJ2-3; possibly TRBD2 for D (6 bases). Per germline, CDR1 SQVTM and CDR2 ANQGSEA. The V end was cut by 7 bases, the J end by 1 base, with 18 bases between. This CDR3 has 15 residues. The chain's CDR3 is CSARRGRGGTDTQYF. The CDR3 nucleotides are TGCAGCGCCCGACGGGGGAGAGGGGGCACAGATACGCAGTATTTT.

This clone was seen a few times. The V call is TRBV7-9, the J call TRBJ2-7; weak D call: TRBD2 (6 bases). Germline CDR1 and CDR2: SEHNR and FQNEAQ (reference sequence). The CDR3 runs 15 residues. V shed 5 bases and J shed 4 bases, with 18 bases lying between them. Written as DNA, the CDR3 is TGTGCCAGCAGCCACGGTGGACTGGGGGGATACGAGCAGTACTTC. It is translated as CASSHGGLGGYEQYF.

This clone was counted only a few times. The genes are TRBV4-3 and TRBJ1-2, with TRBD1 identical over 7 bases. The CDR3 covers 15 residues. The germline CDR1 and CDR2 sequences are LGHNA and YSLEER. The junction had 12 bases not matched to a gene; V was cut back by 3 bases and J by 8 bases. CDR3 DNA sequence: TGCGCCAGCAGCCAGGGCCAGGGGGGGATAAGGGGCTACACCTTC. This encodes CASSQGQGGIRGYTF.

Only a few counts were recorded for this clone. The V gene is TRBV2, the J gene TRBJ2-3, with 11 bases that match TRBD2. CDR3 length: 15 amino acids. With V trimmed by 7 bases and J by 8 bases, 11 bases remained unmatched. CDR1 is SNHLY, CDR2 FYNNEI, per germline. The CDR3 DNA reads TGTGCCAGCATCCGGACTAGCGGGCAAGGGAGTACGCAGTATTTT. This sequence encodes CASIRTSGQGSTQYF.

The chain recombines TRBV18 with TRBJ1-5; D is perhaps TRBD1 (6 bases). CDR1 is KGHSH and CDR2 is LQKENI in the germline V gene. The length of the CDR3 is 17 residues. Trimming took 3 bases from V and 4 from J, leaving 19 bases between them. CDR3 nucleotide sequence: TGTGCCAGCTCACCCCAACGGGGGGCCGGTGGAAATCAGCCCCAGCATTTT. This sequence encodes CASSPQRGAGGNQPQHF.